The 23 T cell receptor beta chains in this list originate from one sample, sequenced in a study of blood T cell repertoires in COVID-19. This table comes from immunoSEQ multiplex PCR, and its TCRdb copy is limited to in-frame clones, with some not included. The top ten hold under 6.5% of the sample, which has some 71,000 clones, around nine tenths seen once. Sequencing was performed on peripheral blood. The source is a woman younger than 30 with acute or convalescent COVID-19.

This sequence joins TRBV5-1 and TRBJ1-4; 8 nucleotides match TRBD1. V dropped 4 bases and J dropped 8; count of bases not matched to a gene: 10. CDR1 SGHRS and CDR2 YFSETQ come from the germline V gene. The CDR3 is made up of 15 amino acids. The CDR3 region has the DNA TGCGCCAGCAGCCCGGCCGGGACAGGAGACGAAAAACTGTTTTTT. It translates to CASSPAGTGDEKLFF.

V gene TRBV5-4 combines with J gene TRBJ1-1; TRBD1 agrees at 10 bases. This CDR3 spans 16 amino acids. V dropped 0 bases and J dropped 1; count of bases not matched to a gene: 3. CDR1 is SGHNT, CDR2 YYREEE, per germline (reference sequence). The CDR3 loop is CASSLGGTGANTEAFF. In DNA, the CDR3 is TGTGCCAGCAGCTTGGGGGGGACAGGGGCGAACACTGAAGCTTTCTTT.

The V call is TRBV10-2, the J call TRBJ2-3; D perhaps matches TRBD2 (7 bases). Germline loops: CDR1 WSHSY, CDR2 SAAADI. The CDR3 is 16 amino acids. The germline V and J ends were trimmed by 6 bases and 3 bases, with 19 bases remaining between them. This CDR3 reads CASRLFWGGQTDTQYF. CDR3 nucleotide sequence: TGCGCCAGCAGGCTCTTTTGGGGGGGCCAGACAGATACGCAGTATTTT.

This clone was seen only once. The chain employs TRBV19 and TRBJ1-4; the D is unclear. The CDR3 runs to 14 residues. With 3 bases removed from V and 2 bases from J, the gap between germline ends came to 7 bases. Germline lookup yields CDR1 LNHDA and CDR2 SQIVND (reference sequence). CDR3 sequence: CASSIAGTNEKLFF. In nucleotides, the CDR3 is TGTGCCAGTAGTATCGCGGGGACTAATGAAAAACTGTTTTTT.

The rearrangement uses TRBV4-3 and TRBJ2-7; TRBD1 might be the D (5 bases). Trimming stripped 2 bases from V and 7 bases from J, with 12 bases between. The germline V gene has CDR1 LGHNA and CDR2 YSLEER. The CDR3 runs 13 residues. As DNA, the CDR3 is TGCGCCAGCAGCCAAAACACAGGTGGGGAGCAGTACTTC. It specifies CASSQNTGGEQYF.

The J gene is TRBJ2-2, the V gene TRBV6-5; a possible D gene is TRBD1 (6 bases). The germline V gene has CDR1 MNHEY and CDR2 SVGAGI. Trimming took off 4 bases at V and 3 bases at J, with 9 bases between the two ends. This CDR3 has 14 residues. The DNA of the CDR3 is TGTGCCAGCAGTTTGGACAGTTACACCGGGGAGCTGTTTTTT. It specifies CASSLDSYTGELFF.

Details on this clone: Other nucleotide sequences from this sample produce the same CDR3. J is TRBJ2-7 and V is TRBV19, with 7 positions matching TRBD1. This CDR3 has 14 amino acids. Germline V gene lookup returns CDR1 LNHDA and CDR2 SQIVND (reference sequence). With V trimmed by 5 bases and J by 2 bases, 6 bases remained unmatched. The CDR3: CASSPRQGTYEQYF. The CDR3 nucleotides are TGTGCCAGTAGTCCCCGACAGGGTACCTACGAGCAGTACTTC.

This clone was found a few times. The V call is TRBV30, the J call TRBJ1-2; no definite D call. V was cut by 0 bases and J by 6 bases, with 14 bases left in between. This CDR3 contains 14 residues. Looked up from germline, CDR1 is GTSNPN and CDR2 is SVGIG (reference sequence). The CDR3 protein is CAWSVYLGLNGYTF. The CDR3 bases are TGTGCCTGGAGTGTTTATTTAGGACTGAATGGCTACACCTTC.

This chain links TRBV30 with TRBJ1-1; 7 bases fit TRBD1. Germline loops: CDR1 GTSNPN, CDR2 SVGIG (reference sequence). This CDR3 contains 12 residues. V was clipped by 6 bases and J by 4 bases; unmatched bases: 5. Here the CDR3 reads CACSGTATEAFF. CDR3 sequence (DNA): TGTGCCTGCTCCGGGACAGCCACTGAAGCTTTCTTT.

The chain employs TRBV30 and TRBJ1-6; 7 bases are shared with TRBD1. This CDR3 is 13 amino acids long. Germline V CDR1 and CDR2: GTSNPN, SVGIG (reference sequence). V shed 6 bases, J shed 9 bases, and the junction held 8 bases outside the gene matches. CDR3: CACQGGAGSPLHF. The DNA of the CDR3 is TGTGCCTGCCAAGGGGGCGCGGGTTCACCCCTCCACTTT. Together with reference TRBV30 and TRBJ1-6, the CDR3 gives the full variable domain: SQTIHQWPATLVQPVGSPLSLECTVEGTSNPNLYWYRQAAGRGLQLLFYSVGIGQISSEVPQNLSASRPQDRQFILSSKKLLLSDSGFYLCACQGGAGSPLHFGNGTRLTVT.

The chain is built from TRBV7-9 and TRBJ2-7; D remains ambiguous. The V end was cut by 2 bases, the J end by 3 bases, with 5 bases between. The CDR3 has 12 residues. From germline, CDR1 is SEHNR and CDR2 FQNEAQ (reference sequence). The CDR3 spells CASSLTIYEQYF. CDR3 nucleotide sequence: TGTGCCAGCAGCTTAACAATCTACGAGCAGTACTTC.

The chain employs TRBV6-1 and TRBJ1-3; 7 bases map to TRBD1. Germline V gives CDR1 MNHNS, CDR2 SASEGT. The V gene end was trimmed by 0 bases and the J gene end by 4 bases; junction bases not matched to a gene: 6. CDR3 length: 16 amino acids. The chain's CDR3 is CASSEAPTGIGNTIYF. The CDR3 nucleotides read TGTGCCAGCAGTGAAGCGCCGACAGGGATCGGAAACACCATATATTTT.

The chain recombines TRBV30 with TRBJ1-4, with 9 bases aligning to TRBD1. The CDR3 covers 14 residues. Germline lookup yields CDR1 GTSNPN and CDR2 SVGIG (reference sequence). V lost 4 bases, J lost 6 bases, and 6 bases stayed unmatched. In nucleotides, the CDR3 is TGTGCCTGGACCCCCGGGACAGGGTATGAAAAACTGTTTTTT. It specifies CAWTPGTGYEKLFF.

The V call is TRBV20-1, the J call TRBJ1-2, with D possibly matching TRBD1 (6 bases). Per germline, CDR1 DFQATT and CDR2 SNEGSKA (reference sequence). V was trimmed by 3 bases and J by 3 bases, leaving 20 bases between them. The CDR3 totals 16 residues. Written as DNA, the CDR3 is TGCAGTGCTAGTCGGGGGGCAGTTGGGAGGGACTATGGCTACACCTTC. Residues: CSASRGAVGRDYGYTF.

V and J are TRBV9 and TRBJ1-1; 8 nucleotides align to TRBD1. The CDR3 has 14 residues. Germline CDR1 SGDLS, CDR2 YYNGEE. V gave up 2 bases and J gave up 7 bases; unmatched junction bases: 7. The DNA for the CDR3 is TGTGCCAGCAGCGTCTCAGGGGGCAGGATTGAAGCTTTCTTT. Translated: CASSVSGGRIEAFF.

This clone was seen a handful of times. The chain uses TRBV19 and TRBJ1-2; 10 bases agree with TRBD1. The CDR3 is made up of 14 amino acids. Germline lookup yields CDR1 LNHDA and CDR2 SQIVND (reference sequence). V was clipped by 5 bases and J by 4 bases; unmatched bases: 4. The CDR3 region has the DNA TGTGCCAGTAGTGCCCGGGACAGGGGCTATGGCTACACCTTC. Protein sequence: CASSARDRGYGYTF.

This chain uses TRBV18 with TRBJ2-1; D remains unclear. V was pared by 1 base and J by 0 bases, with 22 bases between. CDR3 size: 20 residues. The germline gives CDR1 KGHSH, CDR2 LQKENI. In DNA, the CDR3 is TGTGCCAGCTCACCACTCAGTGCGCACGGCTTTCTAGGCTCCTACAATGAGCAGTTCTTC. This translates into CASSPLSAHGFLGSYNEQFF.

The J gene is TRBJ2-7, the V gene TRBV5-6, with D perhaps matching TRBD2 (5 bases). Germline CDR1 SGHDT, CDR2 YYEEEE. V gave up 5 bases and J gave up 6 bases, with 15 bases separating them. CDR3 length equals 13 residues. The chain's CDR3 is CASSAGRGIEQYF. Here the CDR3 DNA reads TGTGCCAGCAGTGCTGGACGGGGTATCGAGCAGTACTTC.

The V call is TRBV27, the J call TRBJ2-1; the D is unclear. V lost 5 bases to trimming and J lost 6 bases, with 11 bases between them. There are 13 residues in the CDR3. From germline, CDR1 is MNHEY and CDR2 SMNVEV (reference sequence). The CDR3 loop reads CASSPNPGNEQFF. CDR3 in DNA: TGTGCCAGCAGTCCGAATCCGGGCAATGAGCAGTTCTTC.

J is TRBJ1-1 and V is TRBV19; D unresolved. CDR1 is LNHDA and CDR2 is SQIVND in the germline V gene (reference sequence). The CDR3 contains 13 residues. V lost 1 base to trimming and J lost 8 bases, with 11 bases between them. The CDR3, as DNA: TGTGCCAGTAGTATAGGTCGTCCCGAGGAAGCTTTCTTT. This gives the protein CASSIGRPEEAFF.

J is TRBJ2-7 and V is TRBV12-5, with a tentative D call TRBD1 (6 bases). The CDR3 covers 15 residues. Germline CDR1 and CDR2: LGHNT and FRNRAP. V dropped 5 bases and J dropped 3 bases, with 17 bases sitting between them. CDR3 in amino acids: CASGPPGAAYYEQYF. In DNA, the CDR3 is TGTGCTAGTGGTCCCCCAGGGGCGGCCTACTACGAGCAGTACTTC.

The rearrangement uses TRBV27 and TRBJ2-3, with 7 positions matching TRBD2. Losses at the gene ends were 2 bases for V and 2 bases for J; bases not matched to a gene: 4. Germline V gene data show CDR1 as MNHEY and CDR2 as SMNVEV (reference sequence). This CDR3 has 15 amino acids. DNA for the CDR3: TGTGCCAGCAGTTTACAGGGAGGGATCACAGATACGCAGTATTTT. Its translation: CASSLQGGITDTQYF.

The chain links TRBV4-1 to TRBJ2-7; TRBD1 might be the D (5 bases). Germline CDR1 is MGHRA and CDR2 is YSYEKL. The V end was cut by 1 base, the J end by 2 bases, with 15 bases between. The CDR3 totals 16 residues. CDR3 in amino acids: CASSQVSGKGAYEQYF. CDR3 DNA: TGCGCCAGCAGCCAAGTCTCAGGGAAAGGGGCCTACGAGCAGTACTTC.